These 14 T cell receptor beta chains share one sample of origin, sequenced in a study of cytomegalovirus exposure and HLA in healthy donors (dated by TCRdb to the late 2010s). Preparation of the library involved the immunoSEQ multiplex PCR assay. A mixture of 60 forward primers for TCR Vbeta segments and 13 reverse primers for TCR Jbeta segments was used in the multiplex PCR. Drawn from immuneACCESS, this table holds only the in-frame rearrangements with V and J called that TCRdb kept. Clones are partly lost; checked studies trace under half to an unresolved V gene and leave the rest unexplained. A total of approximately 170,000 clones appear in this sample, around 78% of them only once. The ten largest clones represent 2% to 2.5% of the sample. Sequencing input: PBMCs. The source of these receptors is a woman in her 30s in good health and CMV-seropositive.

V gene TRBV19 combines with J gene TRBJ1-1; D gene uncertain. V lost 4 bases and J lost 3, with 9 bases in between. The CDR3 totals 13 residues. Germline lookup yields CDR1 LNHDA and CDR2 SQIVND (reference sequence). CDR3 bases: TGTGCCAGTAGTACCTCTGAGGACACTGAAGCTTTCTTT. Translated, it gives CASSTSEDTEAFF.

The chain uses TRBV10-1 and TRBJ1-1, with D perhaps TRBD1 (6 bases). This CDR3 is built from 13 residues. Germline-derived CDR1 and CDR2 are WNHNN and SYGVQD (reference sequence). V was shortened by 6 bases and J by 0 bases, with 8 bases between the two germline ends. The CDR3 is CASSRTVNTEAFF. CDR3 nucleotides: TGCGCCAGCAGCAGGACAGTGAACACTGAAGCTTTCTTT.

This clone has a single count. V gene TRBV6-1 combines with J gene TRBJ2-1; maybe TRBD2 (6 bases). Looked up from germline, CDR1 is MNHNS and CDR2 is SASEGT. V lost 2 bases and J lost 7, with 18 bases in between. The CDR3 has 16 residues. CDR3 amino acids: CASSELGDLVRNEQFF. Written as DNA, the CDR3 is TGTGCCAGCAGTGAACTGGGGGACTTAGTCAGGAATGAGCAGTTCTTC.

This sequence joins TRBV28 and TRBJ1-2; 7 bases are shared with TRBD1. Trimming at V came to 7 bases and at J to 8 bases, leaving 10 bases not matched to a gene. CDR1 is MDHEN, CDR2 SYDVKM, per germline. There are 13 residues in the CDR3. The CDR3 DNA reads TGTGCCAGCACGCGACAGGGAGCTTACGGCTACACCTTC. Translated: CASTRQGAYGYTF.

This rearrangement joins TRBV5-8 to TRBJ1-5, with TRBD1 matching over 7 bases. V dropped 3 bases and J dropped 2; count of bases not matched to a gene: 5. Per germline, CDR1 SGHTS and CDR2 YDEGEE. The CDR3 totals 15 residues. The CDR3: CASSSGQWGNQPQHF. Written as DNA, the CDR3 is TGTGCCAGCAGCTCGGGACAGTGGGGCAATCAGCCCCAGCATTTT.

The genes are TRBV5-1 and TRBJ2-7, with 8 bases identical to TRBD1. The CDR3 length is 13 residues. V lost 4 bases, J lost 2 bases, and 2 bases stayed unmatched. Germline V gives CDR1 SGHRS, CDR2 YFSETQ. The CDR3 bases are TGCGCCAGCAGCGCGACAGGGGCCTACGAGCAGTACTTC. This encodes CASSATGAYEQYF.

The chain carries TRBV7-2 and TRBJ1-2; 11 bases are a match to TRBD1. Trimming took 5 bases from V and 7 from J; bases not matched to a gene: 6. The germline V gene encodes CDR1 SGHTA and CDR2 FQGNSA. CDR3 length: 14 residues. For the CDR3, the DNA is TGTGCCAGCAGCGCCTGGACAGGGGGCGGTGGCTACACCTTC. Protein: CASSAWTGGGGYTF.

The chain joins TRBV9 to TRBJ2-7; 7 bases are shared with TRBD1. V lost 0 bases, J lost 2 bases, and 8 bases stayed unmatched. The CDR3 is 16 amino acids. Germline V gene data show CDR1 as SGDLS and CDR2 as YYNGEE. This chain's CDR3 is CASSVASGTDPYEQYF. The CDR3 bases are TGTGCCAGCAGCGTAGCCTCCGGGACAGACCCCTACGAGCAGTACTTC.

The gene calls are TRBV27 and TRBJ1-1; TRBD1 aligns across 9 bases. Germline-derived CDR1 and CDR2 are MNHEY and SMNVEV (reference sequence). V lost 2 bases, J lost 3 bases, and 10 bases stayed unmatched. The CDR3 length is 17 residues. CDR3 loop: CASSLEWTGEFDTEAFF. The CDR3 DNA reads TGTGCCAGCAGTTTAGAGTGGACAGGGGAATTTGACACTGAAGCTTTCTTT.

The chain is built from TRBV2 and TRBJ1-2, with 9 bases fitting TRBD1. V was clipped by 4 bases and J by 2 bases; unmatched bases: 2. This CDR3 spans 14 amino acids. Germline-derived CDR1 and CDR2 are SNHLY and FYNNEI. The CDR3 here is CASSVGTGNYGYTF. CDR3 DNA: TGTGCCAGCAGTGTTGGGACAGGGAACTATGGCTACACCTTC.

This chain connects TRBV4-1 to TRBJ2-3; no definite D call. V was clipped by 0 bases and J by 0 bases, with 7 bases between them. The CDR3 spans 15 residues. Germline-derived CDR1 and CDR2 are MGHRA and YSYEKL. The CDR3 loop is CASSQEFVSTDTQYF. DNA of the CDR3: TGCGCCAGCAGCCAAGAATTTGTAAGCACAGATACGCAGTATTTT.

V usage is TRBV27 and J usage is TRBJ1-2; D possibly corresponds to TRBD1 (5 bases). The length of the CDR3 is 15 residues. Germline V gene lookup returns CDR1 MNHEY and CDR2 SMNVEV (reference sequence). V lost 6 bases and J lost 1, with 15 bases in between. The chain's CDR3 is CASRAGGGSNYGYTF. CDR3 sequence (DNA): TGTGCCAGCAGGGCCGGCGGGGGGAGTAACTATGGCTACACCTTC.

The chain combines TRBV4-1 with TRBJ2-3, with 9 bases that match TRBD2. Germline lookup yields CDR1 MGHRA and CDR2 YSYEKL. The V and J ends lost 5 bases and 2 bases, in that order; junction bases with no gene match: 23. This CDR3 has 21 residues. DNA of the CDR3: TGCGCCAGCAGCAAGCGGTATAGCGGGAGTAGTAGGGGAGGGAACACAGATACGCAGTATTTT. This gives the protein CASSKRYSGSSRGGNTDTQYF.

The chain employs TRBV28 and TRBJ2-6; 8 positions match TRBD1. Germline-derived CDR1 and CDR2 are MDHEN and SYDVKM. The CDR3 covers 16 residues. V was pared by 7 bases and J by 1 base, with 6 bases of the junction left unmatched. The CDR3 is CASNQGQGSGANVLTF. The CDR3 coding sequence is TGTGCCAGCAACCAAGGACAGGGATCTGGGGCCAACGTCCTGACTTTC.